This entry lists 25 T cell receptor beta chains sequenced from one sample in a study of blood T cell repertoires in COVID-19. Generated by immunoSEQ multiplex PCR, the TCRdb table keeps only in-frame clones and is missing some. The sample holds some 270,000 clones, 65% to 85% seen once. The material sequenced was peripheral blood. These receptors were obtained from a person aged 65 to 85 with COVID-19, enrolled during active disease.

This clone was counted between two and nine times. This chain connects TRBV27 to TRBJ1-2, with a weak D call TRBD1 (6 bases). Germline V gives CDR1 MNHEY, CDR2 SMNVEV (reference sequence). This CDR3 comprises 16 residues. V lost 4 bases and J 4 bases, leaving 19 bases between the germline ends. The CDR3 spells CASSSATGAGGYGYTF. CDR3 nucleotide sequence: TGTGCCAGCAGTTCCGCTACGGGGGCGGGGGGCTATGGCTACACCTTC.

The genes are TRBV7-2 and TRBJ2-2; D possibly corresponds to TRBD1 (6 bases). V was shortened by 8 bases and J by 2 bases, with 15 bases between the two germline ends. This CDR3 is built from 15 residues. The germline gives CDR1 SGHTA, CDR2 FQGNSA. This CDR3 reads CASLPGTHNTGELFF. The CDR3 DNA is TGTGCCAGCCTACCCGGGACACACAACACCGGGGAGCTGTTTTTT.

This chain uses TRBV28 with TRBJ1-1; TRBD1 matches 9 bases. Germline values: CDR1 MDHEN, CDR2 SYDVKM. The CDR3 spans 14 residues. J lost 8 bases, V lost 3 bases, and 7 bases had no gene match. The CDR3 DNA follows: TGTGCCAGCAGTTTGATACAGGGGGCTTCGGAAGCTTTCTTT. Translated, it gives CASSLIQGASEAFF. The variable domain in full, with the rest retrieved from reference TRBV28 and TRBJ1-1, is DVKVTQSSRYLVKRTGEKVFLECVQDMDHENMFWYRQDPGLGLRLIYFSYDVKMKEKGDIPEGYSVSREKKERFSLILESASTNQTSMYLCASSLIQGASEAFFGQGTRLTVV.

This clone was seen a few times. The genes are TRBV28 and TRBJ2-7, with D maybe TRBD1 (5 bases). Trimming stripped 5 bases from V and 4 bases from J, with 9 bases between. The CDR3 extends over 12 amino acids. Germline CDR1 reads MDHEN; CDR2 reads SYDVKM. The CDR3 sequence is CASSDRQYEQYF. CDR3 in DNA: TGTGCCAGCAGTGATAGACAGTACGAGCAGTACTTC.

The V call is TRBV30, the J call TRBJ2-7; a weak D match, TRBD1 (6 bases). This CDR3 spans 11 amino acids. From germline, CDR1 is GTSNPN and CDR2 SVGIG (reference sequence). V was clipped by 0 bases and J by 12 bases, with 12 bases between them. The CDR3 protein is CAWSVLDRGYF. CDR3 sequence (DNA): TGTGCCTGGAGTGTATTGGACAGAGGGTACTTC.

This clone was seen once. J is TRBJ2-7 and V is TRBV5-1; weak D call: TRBD1 (6 bases). Germline CDR1 reads SGHRS; CDR2 reads YFSETQ. The CDR3 is 14 amino acids. V was shortened by 2 bases and J by 1 base, with 10 bases between the two germline ends. CDR3 in amino acids: CASSFSGVSYEQYF. The CDR3, as DNA: TGCGCCAGCAGCTTTTCAGGGGTGTCCTACGAGCAGTACTTC. The variable domain in full, completed from reference TRBV5-1 and TRBJ2-7, reads KAGVTQTPRYLIKTRGQQVTLSCSPISGHRSVSWYQQTPGQGLQFLFEYFSETQRNKGNFPGRFSGRQFSNSRSEMNVSTLELGDSALYLCASSFSGVSYEQYFGPGTRLTVT.

J is TRBJ2-3 and V is TRBV11-2, with 12 bases lining up with TRBD2. After removal of 5 bases from V and 4 bases from J, the junction contained 4 bases not matched to a gene. The CDR3 length is 15 residues. The germline gives CDR1 SGHAT, CDR2 FQNNGV. CDR3 in amino acids: CASSTTSGRSDTQYF. For the CDR3, the DNA is TGTGCCAGCAGCACGACTAGCGGGAGATCAGATACGCAGTATTTT.

The chain couples TRBV5-1 to TRBJ1-1; 11 nucleotides match TRBD1. The CDR3 is 15 amino acids. Germline lookup yields CDR1 SGHRS and CDR2 YFSETQ. V dropped 1 base and J dropped 3; count of bases not matched to a gene: 2. This chain's CDR3 is CASSLSGQGDTEAFF. The CDR3 DNA follows: TGCGCCAGCAGCTTGTCGGGACAGGGGGACACTGAAGCTTTCTTT.

This clone was detected only once. The CDR3 sequence is CASSHRTGFGIDTQYF. The CDR3, as DNA: TGTGCCAGCAGTCACCGAACAGGGTTCGGGATAGATACGCAGTATTTT. The chain is built from TRBV6-2 or TRBV6-3 and TRBJ2-3, with D possibly being TRBD1 (6 bases). Germline assignment: CDR1 MNHEY and CDR2 SVGEGT. The V end was cut by 5 bases, the J end by 5 bases, with 20 bases between. This CDR3 region has 16 residues.

This rearrangement joins TRBV7-2 to TRBJ2-7; tentatively, D is TRBD2 (6 bases). CDR3 length: 15 amino acids. Deletions cut 4 bases from V and 2 bases from J, with 15 bases between. Germline V CDR1 and CDR2: SGHTA, FQGNSA. The CDR3 DNA reads TGTGCCAGCAGCTCTACGGGACTCCCAACCTACGAGCAGTACTTC. It codes for CASSSTGLPTYEQYF.

The chain recombines TRBV30 with TRBJ1-2; 8 bases agree with TRBD1. V dropped 2 bases and J dropped 5; count of bases not matched to a gene: 7. The germline CDR1 and CDR2 sequences are GTSNPN and SVGIG (reference sequence). The CDR3 spans 14 residues. CDR3 region: CAWSLGTGAYGYTF. CDR3 nucleotides: TGTGCCTGGAGTCTCGGGACAGGAGCTTATGGCTACACCTTC.

The gene calls are TRBV12-5 and TRBJ2-1, with TRBD1 matching 9 bases. Germline V gene sequence: CDR1 LGHNT, CDR2 FRNRAP. With V trimmed by 1 base and J by 9 bases, 1 base remained unmatched. The CDR3 is made up of 13 amino acids. CDR3 residues: CASGLEDRGEQFF. CDR3 DNA sequence: TGTGCTAGTGGTTTGGAGGACAGGGGTGAGCAGTTCTTC. The complete variable domain, with remaining parts taken from reference TRBV12-5 and TRBJ2-1, reads DARVTQTPRHKVTEMGQEVTMRCQPILGHNTVFWYRQTMMQGLELLAYFRNRAPLDDSGMPKDRFSAEMPDATLATLKIQPSEPRDSAVYFCASGLEDRGEQFFGPGTRLTVL.

The chain couples TRBV14 to TRBJ2-3; perhaps TRBD2 as D (6 bases). Looked up from germline, CDR1 is SGHDN and CDR2 is FVKESK. The V and J ends lost 4 bases and 2 bases respectively, with 13 bases between them. The CDR3 contains 15 residues. The CDR3 here is CASSPRLGYTDTQYF. The CDR3 DNA reads as TGTGCCAGCAGCCCCCGACTAGGCTACACAGATACGCAGTATTTT.

This chain joins TRBV19 and TRBJ2-5; D call uncertain. The CDR3 loop spans 12 amino acids. Germline V gene data show CDR1 as LNHDA and CDR2 as SQIVND (reference sequence). Trimming pared 5 bases from V and 5 bases from J, leaving 9 bases between. CDR3 DNA sequence: TGTGCCAGTAGTGCGGCTGGGGAGACCCAGTACTTC. Translation gives CASSAAGETQYF. Full variable domain (missing parts from reference TRBV19 and TRBJ2-5): DGGITQSPKYLFRKEGQNVTLSCEQNLNHDAMYWYRQDPGQGLRLIYYSQIVNDFQKGDIAEGYSVSREKKESFPLTVTSAQKNPTAFYLCASSAAGETQYFGPGTRLLVL.

The chain uses TRBV9 and TRBJ2-1; the D gene is possibly TRBD1 (6 bases). Germline lookup yields CDR1 SGDLS and CDR2 YYNGEE. V was cut by 3 bases and J by 5 bases, with 12 bases left in between. There are 14 residues in the CDR3. CDR3 DNA: TGTGCCAGCAGCGAGACAGGAATAAACAATGAGCAGTTCTTC. It is translated as CASSETGINNEQFF.

This chain connects TRBV6-2 or TRBV6-3 to TRBJ1-4; 7 bases are a match to TRBD1. The V gene end was trimmed by 4 bases and the J gene end by 6 bases; junction bases not matched to a gene: 8. The CDR3 runs to 15 residues. Germline V CDR1 and CDR2: MNHEY, SVGEGT. CDR3: CASSSHGDRHEKLFF. In nucleotides, the CDR3 is TGTGCCAGCAGTTCGCATGGGGACAGACATGAAAAACTGTTTTTT.

CDR3 sequence reads: CATSESGQRGNTIYF. CDR3 DNA sequence: TGTGCCACCAGCGAGTCAGGACAGCGAGGAAACACCATATATTTT. The genes are TRBV24-1 and TRBJ1-3; TRBD1 might be the D (6 bases). This CDR3 spans 15 amino acids. Germline assignment: CDR1 KGHDR and CDR2 SFDVKD. Trimming cost V 7 bases and J 4 bases, with 16 bases left between them.

The chain combines TRBV25-1 with TRBJ2-1; TRBD1 matches 7 bases. The CDR3 extends over 15 amino acids. Germline lookup yields CDR1 MGHDK and CDR2 SYGVNS. V shed 3 bases and J 4 bases; nucleotides not matched to a gene: 6. This CDR3 is CASSDPGQIYNEQFF. The DNA for the CDR3 is TGTGCCAGCAGTGACCCGGGACAGATTTACAATGAGCAGTTCTTC.

The chain joins TRBV5-6 to TRBJ2-5, with 7 bases fitting TRBD2. Per germline, CDR1 SGHDT and CDR2 YYEEEE. V trimming: 4 bases; J trimming: 1 base; junction bases outside the gene matches: 4. CDR3 length equals 14 residues. CDR3 loop: CASSASGAQETQYF. DNA for the CDR3: TGTGCCAGCAGCGCGAGCGGGGCCCAAGAGACCCAGTACTTC.

V gene TRBV12-3 or TRBV12-4 combines with J gene TRBJ1-1, with D maybe TRBD1 (6 bases). The CDR3 spans 13 residues. Trimming left V 6 bases short and J 11 bases short, with 19 bases between. Here the CDR3 reads CASRFNRDKQAFF. In nucleotides, the CDR3 is TGTGCCAGCAGGTTCAACCGGGACAAGCAGGCTTTCTTT.

This clone was observed once. V is TRBV14 and J is TRBJ2-7, with a tentative D call TRBD2 (6 bases). The germline V gene encodes CDR1 SGHDN and CDR2 FVKESK. Trimming took 1 base from V and 6 from J, leaving 10 bases between them. The CDR3 has 13 amino acids. The CDR3 DNA reads TGTGCCAGCAGCCAAGTTCTGGGAGGCGAGCAGTACTTC. Translating gives CASSQVLGGEQYF.

The chain is built from TRBV19 and TRBJ1-5; 10 nucleotides line up with TRBD1. Germline V gene lookup returns CDR1 LNHDA and CDR2 SQIVND (reference sequence). With V trimmed by 3 bases and J by 7 bases, 6 bases remained unmatched. This CDR3 has 15 amino acids. The CDR3 sequence is CASSMRQGAGQPQHF. The CDR3 bases are TGTGCCAGTAGTATGCGACAGGGGGCCGGACAGCCCCAGCATTTT.

The chain recombines TRBV28 with TRBJ2-3; unclear D gene. The CDR3 runs to 12 residues. Germline CDR1 reads MDHEN; CDR2 reads SYDVKM. V shed 4 bases and J shed 3 bases, with 5 bases lying between them. CDR3 amino acids: CASSSFTDTQYF. The CDR3 nucleotides read TGTGCCAGCAGTTCCTTTACAGATACGCAGTATTTT.

The chain uses TRBV5-8 and TRBJ1-4, with 7 positions matching TRBD1. J lost 8 bases, V lost 3 bases, and 19 bases had no gene match. This CDR3 is 18 amino acids long. Per germline, CDR1 SGHTS and CDR2 YDEGEE. As DNA, the CDR3 is TGTGCCAGCAGCTCCGCTACAGGGGCCCTCCCCTACCGGGAAAAACTGTTTTTT. Its protein is CASSSATGALPYREKLFF.

This chain joins TRBV19 and TRBJ1-4; D may be TRBD1 (5 bases). The germline CDR1 and CDR2 sequences are LNHDA and SQIVND (reference sequence). Trimming stripped 1 base from V and 8 bases from J, with 17 bases between. The length of the CDR3 is 16 residues. The CDR3 coding sequence is TGTGCCAGTAGTATAGGCGGGGCGGCGCCGAGGGAAAAACTGTTTTTT. Translation: CASSIGGAAPREKLFF.